These T cell receptor beta chains were read from a single sample in a study of beta chain features in type 1 diabetes. TCRdb's table, derived via immunoSEQ multiplex PCR, lists solely in-frame clones and lacks some. This repertoire shows hundreds of thousands of clones, 17% found once; its top ten account for about 0.02%. Sequenced input: naive CD4+ T cells from blood. Source of these receptors: a woman between 18 and 29 years old in good health. CDR3s include the opening cysteine and the closing phenylalanine or tryptophan. A row's size may be missing; if present it is once, few, many or a size class.

NA,TRBV6-6,TRBJ2-6,CASMGGGANVLTF
NA,TRBV28,TRBJ2-1,CASSLSAEQFF
NA,TRBV7-2,TRBJ2-7,CASRAGGYEQYF
few,TRBV18,TRBJ1-5,CASSRGQGNQPQHF
NA,TRBV7-9,TRBJ2-1,CASSLLGPAWNEQFF
few,TRBV6-1,TRBJ2-2,CASRGLAGFTGELFF
NA,TRBV7-2,TRBJ2-3,CASSLIQGAGTDTQYF
few,TRBV7-3,TRBJ2-3,CASSAGGPGRDTQYF
few,TRBV7-8,TRBJ1-2,CASSAQTGNYTF
NA,TRBV7-2,TRBJ2-5,CASSLPGLRETQYF
NA,TRBV7-2,TRBJ2-7,CASSYRDRTYEQYF
NA,TRBV7-9,TRBJ1-5,CASSSQGSNQPQHF
NA,TRBV11-2,TRBJ2-2,CASSPAPLLGGELFF
few,TRBV6-6,TRBJ2-3,CASSYEGLNTQYF
NA,TRBV12-5,TRBJ2-1,CASGLGTSVYNEQFF
NA,TRBV14,TRBJ1-1,CASSRGGLRPQAFF
NA,TRBV29-1,TRBJ2-3,CSVELNIGGDTQYF
NA,TRBV14,TRBJ2-1,CASSPKLRRYNEQFF
few,TRBV10-3,TRBJ2-1,CAIRATTDNEQFF
few,TRBV7-9,TRBJ2-6,CASSGRIRDRGPGANVLTF
NA,TRBV7-2,TRBJ2-7,CASSHSYEQYF
few,TRBV9,TRBJ2-5,CASSVEEGRVETQYF
few,TRBV7-9,TRBJ2-5,CASSYRGQGTQYF
few,TRBV29-1,TRBJ2-3,CSVETGSSTDTQYF
NA,TRBV29-1,TRBJ2-5,CSVAGQDQETQYF
few,TRBV6-5,TRBJ2-2,CASNPAGHTGELFF
few,TRBV5-1,TRBJ2-2,CASSGGLDTGELFF
NA,TRBV10-3,TRBJ2-7,CATGLAGDFEQYF
few,TRBV9,TRBJ2-5,CASSRDRTRETQYF
few,TRBV11-2,TRBJ2-2,CASSLLAGGSGELFF
few,TRBV9,TRBJ2-3,CASSVGSADTQYF
NA,TRBV10-3,TRBJ2-7,CATGRTGPPTYEQYF
NA,TRBV4-2,TRBJ2-5,CASSLRTPLHETQYF
NA,TRBV7-9,TRBJ2-7,CASSLASSGGGEQYF
NA,TRBV9,TRBJ2-5,CASSVDRGGQETQYF
few,TRBV7-9,TRBJ2-7,CASSLARLVSPDRGEQYF